The 15 T cell receptor beta chains presented below share a single source sample, sequenced in a study of CD8 T cells in ankylosing spondylitis. TCRdb ran MiXCR on the 5' RACE reads and lists one entry per CDR3 protein. The profile shows about 36,000 distinct CDR3 sequences, 4.5% to 6% of them singletons. Input material: blood, either unsorted or a sorted T cell fraction (not recorded which). The receptors stem from a male donor with ankylosing spondylitis or in good health (not recorded which).

The chain couples TRBV11-1 to TRBJ2-1; TRBD1 matches 11 bases. The V gene end was trimmed by 4 bases and the J gene end by 0 bases; junction bases not matched to a gene: 14. Germline loops: CDR1 SGHAT, CDR2 FQDESV (reference sequence). This CDR3 contains 20 residues. For the CDR3, the DNA is TGTGCCAGCAGCTCTGTCGGGACAGGGGGGCCCCCCCGCTCCTACAATGAGCAGTTCTTC. Its translation is CASSSVGTGGPPRSYNEQFF.

This clonotype was recorded many times. V and J are TRBV6-1 and TRBJ2-1; D gene unclear. Germline V lookup: CDR1 MNHNS, CDR2 SASEGT. Trimming cost V 6 bases and J 6 bases, with 3 bases left between them. This CDR3 is built from 10 residues. The CDR3 protein is CASRLNEQFF. The CDR3, as DNA: TGTGCCAGCAGACTCAATGAGCAGTTCTTC.

This clonotype was seen many times. This sequence joins TRBV20-1 and TRBJ1-2; 7 bases are a match to TRBD1. The V segment lost 5 bases and the J segment 0 bases; nucleotides outside the gene matches: 6. Germline V lookup: CDR1 DFQATT, CDR2 SNEGSKA (reference sequence). There are 14 residues in the CDR3. CDR3 DNA: TGCAGTGCTTGGGGGGGGACAGCTAACTATGGCTACACCTTC. As protein: CSAWGGTANYGYTF.

This clonotype was recorded at least ten times. V gene TRBV28 combines with J gene TRBJ1-6; D call uncertain. Germline V CDR1 and CDR2: MDHEN, SYDVKM. Trimming took 5 bases from V and 8 from J, leaving 22 bases between them. The CDR3 has 17 amino acids. The CDR3 spells CASSPQPGLPWDSPLHF. CDR3 nucleotide sequence: TGTGCCAGCAGTCCCCAACCCGGACTGCCTTGGGATTCACCCCTCCACTTT. Using reference TRBV28 and TRBJ1-6 for the parts outside the CDR3, the full variable domain is DVKVTQSSRYLVKRTGEKVFLECVQDMDHENMFWYRQDPGLGLRLIYFSYDVKMKEKGDIPEGYSVSREKKERFSLILESASTNQTSMYLCASSPQPGLPWDSPLHFGNGTRLTVT.

This clonotype was seen ten or more times. The J gene is TRBJ1-2, the V gene TRBV3-1, with D possibly matching TRBD1 (6 bases). The V gene's germline CDR1 is LGHDT and CDR2 YNNKEL (reference sequence). The CDR3 is 13 amino acids. V lost 4 bases to trimming and J lost 4 bases, with 10 bases between them. CDR3 sequence (DNA): TGTGCCAGCAGCCGGACAGAGGCCTATGGCTACACCTTC. Protein: CASSRTEAYGYTF.

This clonotype came up many times. J is TRBJ1-2 and V is TRBV29-1; D is perhaps TRBD1 (6 bases). The CDR3 is made up of 13 amino acids. V was shortened by 6 bases and J by 3 bases, with 14 bases between the two germline ends. Germline V CDR1 and CDR2: SQVTM, ANQGSEA. As DNA, the CDR3 is TGCAGCGTCCCGAGGGGGGCTGACTATGGCTACACCTTC. Translating it yields CSVPRGADYGYTF.

The table lists this clonotype with many counts. V is TRBV5-1 and J is TRBJ2-1; possible D gene TRBD1, 5 bases. The CDR3 has 14 amino acids. V was shortened by 4 bases and J by 0 bases, with 8 bases between the two germline ends. Germline values: CDR1 SGHRS, CDR2 YFSETQ. The CDR3 reads CASSRQGSYNEQFF. The CDR3 DNA is TGCGCCAGCAGCAGGCAGGGCTCCTACAATGAGCAGTTCTTC.

This clonotype came up many times. V and J are TRBV5-1 and TRBJ2-5, with D perhaps TRBD2 (5 bases). CDR1 and CDR2 from the germline V gene are SGHRS and YFSETQ. The CDR3 spans 14 residues. Trimming took 4 bases from V and 5 from J, leaving 15 bases between them. The DNA for the CDR3 is TGCGCCAGCAGCCCCGCTGGGAGTCGGGAGACCCAGTACTTC. Translating gives CASSPAGSRETQYF.

This chain uses TRBV9 with TRBJ2-2; D gene ambiguous. CDR3 length: 15 amino acids. The ends were cut back, 2 bases at V and 4 bases at J, with 12 bases in the middle. The V gene's germline CDR1 is SGDLS and CDR2 YYNGEE. The CDR3 sequence: CASSVTPVGTGELFF. The CDR3 bases are TGTGCCAGCAGCGTGACCCCGGTTGGCACCGGGGAGCTGTTTTTT. Filled out from reference TRBV9 and TRBJ2-2, the complete variable domain reads DSGVTQTPKHLITATGQRVTLRCSPRSGDLSVYWYQQSLDQGLQFLIQYYNGEERAKGNILERFSAQQFPDLHSELNLSSLELGDSALYFCASSVTPVGTGELFFGEGSRLTVL.

This clonotype was detected many times. This chain links TRBV2 with TRBJ2-3; 9 nucleotides line up with TRBD1. The CDR3 consists of 14 residues. With V trimmed by 5 bases and J by 5 bases, 5 bases remained unmatched. CDR1 and CDR2 (germline): SNHLY, FYNNEI. CDR3 sequence reads: CASSLQGAEDTQYF. The CDR3 coding sequence is TGTGCCAGCAGTCTACAGGGGGCGGAAGATACGCAGTATTTT.

In this sample, this clonotype turned up many times. V usage is TRBV7-8 and J usage is TRBJ2-7, with TRBD2 identical over 8 bases. The V segment lost 5 bases and the J segment 5 bases; nucleotides outside the gene matches: 11. CDR1 is SGHVS, CDR2 FQNEAQ, per germline. The CDR3 spans 15 residues. CDR3 in DNA: TGTGCCAGCAGCATTCAAGCGGGAGATTACGACGAGCAGTACTTC. Its translation is CASSIQAGDYDEQYF.

This clonotype was seen many times. The V gene is TRBV5-1, the J gene TRBJ1-6; 9 bases are a match to TRBD1. The CDR3 has 15 amino acids. J lost 10 bases, V lost 4 bases, and 9 bases had no gene match. Per the germline V gene, CDR1 is SGHRS and CDR2 is YFSETQ. CDR3 DNA: TGCGCCAGCAGCCCGGGACAGGGAGGAGACTCACCCCTCCACTTT. This translates into CASSPGQGGDSPLHF.

For this clonotype: A much larger clone sits a single nucleotide away, making a read error possible. V gene TRBV19 combines with J gene TRBJ2-7; 8 bases align to TRBD2. V shed 5 bases, J shed 3 bases, and the junction held 6 bases outside the gene matches. The CDR3 has 14 residues. The V gene's germline CDR1 is LNHDA and CDR2 SQIVND (reference sequence). The CDR3 bases are TGTGCCAGTAGTTTCGGCGGGGGGCTCTACGAGCAGTACTTC. This gives the protein CASSFGGGLYEQYF.

This clonotype was counted many times. The V call is TRBV12-3 or TRBV12-4, the J call TRBJ1-6; D unclear. This CDR3 spans 16 amino acids. V was trimmed by 5 bases and J by 10 bases, leaving 21 bases between them. The CDR3 bases are TGTGCCAGCAGTCCCGACGGAGCCGGTAGAAAGTCACCCCTCCACTTT. Residues: CASSPDGAGRKSPLHF.

This clonotype showed up many times. This chain joins TRBV10-3 and TRBJ1-5, with 8 bases lining up with TRBD1. This CDR3 is built from 14 residues. With V trimmed by 9 bases and J by 1 base, 5 bases remained unmatched. Per germline, CDR1 ENHRY and CDR2 SYGVKD. The CDR3 reads CAIGQGPSNQPQHF. In DNA form, the CDR3 reads TGTGCCATTGGACAGGGCCCCAGCAATCAGCCCCAGCATTTT.